These 17 T cell receptor beta chains originate from one sample sequenced in a study of CD8 T cells in ankylosing spondylitis. Via MiXCR, TCRdb re-called the 5' RACE reads, giving one row per CDR3 protein. The sample holds around 120,000 distinct CDR3 sequences, approximately 25% seen once. The sample taken for sequencing was synovial fluid, either unsorted or a sorted T cell fraction (not recorded which). The receptors come from a male donor with ankylosing spondylitis.

The rearrangement links TRBV10-3 to TRBJ1-6, with 9 bases aligning to TRBD1. The CDR3 consists of 14 residues. The germline CDR1 and CDR2 sequences are ENHRY and SYGVKD. V lost 11 bases and J lost 5; bases outside the gene matches: 7. CDR3 region: CAAHRGQDNSPLHF. DNA of the CDR3: TGTGCCGCTCACAGGGGGCAGGATAATTCACCCCTCCACTTT.

The rearrangement joins TRBV7-9 to TRBJ1-3, with D unresolved. Deletions cut 10 bases from V and 4 bases from J, with 8 bases between. The germline gives CDR1 SEHNR, CDR2 FQNEAQ (reference sequence). The CDR3 length is 11 residues. The CDR3 region is CANTSGNTIYF. The CDR3 region has the DNA TGTGCCAACACTTCCGGAAACACCATATATTTT.

The genes are TRBV9 and TRBJ2-2; D possibly corresponds to TRBD1 (6 bases). Germline V gives CDR1 SGDLS, CDR2 YYNGEE. Trimming took 4 bases from V and 4 from J, leaving 14 bases between them. The CDR3 runs 15 residues. In DNA, the CDR3 is TGTGCCAGCAGCCCGACGGACAGTACCACCGGGGAGCTGTTTTTT. Translation: CASSPTDSTTGELFF. Full variable domain (rest looked up from reference TRBV9 and TRBJ2-2): DSGVTQTPKHLITATGQRVTLRCSPRSGDLSVYWYQQSLDQGLQFLIQYYNGEERAKGNILERFSAQQFPDLHSELNLSSLELGDSALYFCASSPTDSTTGELFFGEGSRLTVL.

This clonotype was seen more than once but under ten times. This chain links TRBV20-1 with TRBJ2-1, with a tentative D call TRBD1 (6 bases). V gave up 6 bases and J gave up 6 bases, with 12 bases separating them. Germline values: CDR1 DFQATT, CDR2 SNEGSKA (reference sequence). The CDR3 is 12 residues long. Here the CDR3 DNA reads TGCAGTGCCCGTGCAGGGGTCAATGAGCAGTTCTTC. Translating gives CSARAGVNEQFF.

V is TRBV7-9 and J is TRBJ2-7; D unresolved. This CDR3 has 13 residues. V was pared by 0 bases and J by 2 bases, with 5 bases between. Germline values: CDR1 SEHNR, CDR2 FQNEAQ (reference sequence). CDR3 sequence reads: CASSLALTYEQYF. In DNA, the CDR3 is TGTGCCAGCAGCTTAGCGTTGACCTACGAGCAGTACTTC.

This clonotype turned up a few times. The chain has TRBV3-1 and TRBJ2-7; 11 positions agree with TRBD1. Germline CDR1 LGHDT, CDR2 YNNKEL (reference sequence). V was pared by 0 bases and J by 0 bases, with 10 bases of the junction left unmatched. CDR3 size: 19 residues. The CDR3 nucleotides are TGTGCCAGCAGCCAAGAAGGAGGGACAGGGGGTACCTTCTCCTACGAGCAGTACTTC. Translated, it gives CASSQEGGTGGTFSYEQYF.

Only a few counts were recorded for this clonotype. The rearrangement joins TRBV5-5 to TRBJ2-7; D not certain. The CDR3 loop spans 14 amino acids. Germline lookup yields CDR1 SGHKS and CDR2 YYEKEE (reference sequence). The V end lost 1 base, the J end lost 0 bases, and 8 bases lay between the germline ends. The CDR3 nucleotides read TGTGCCAGCAGCTTGTATGCCAGCTCCTACGAGCAGTACTTC. Protein product: CASSLYASSYEQYF.

This sequence joins TRBV5-1 and TRBJ2-1; 14 nucleotides match TRBD2. The germline gives CDR1 SGHRS, CDR2 YFSETQ. J gave up 4 bases and V 4 bases, and 4 bases lay outside the gene matches. The CDR3 has 16 amino acids. The CDR3 nucleotides are TGCGCCAGCAGCCCCGGACTAGCGGGAGGTTACAATGAGCAGTTCTTC. The encoded protein is CASSPGLAGGYNEQFF.

This clonotype was seen once. The chain recombines TRBV27 with TRBJ2-1; 7 positions agree with TRBD1. In germline, CDR1 is MNHEY, CDR2 SMNVEV (reference sequence). This CDR3 is 13 amino acids long. J gave up 13 bases and V 0 bases, and 6 bases lay outside the gene matches. CDR3 DNA sequence: TGTGCCAGCAGTTTATCGGGACAGCTAGTACAGTTCTTC. This gives the protein CASSLSGQLVQFF.

There are many counts of this clonotype. This chain uses TRBV9 with TRBJ1-5; TRBD1 matches at 8 bases. Germline lookup yields CDR1 SGDLS and CDR2 YYNGEE. The CDR3 totals 15 residues. V gave up 2 bases and J gave up 2 bases; unmatched junction bases: 3. CDR3 coding DNA: TGTGCCAGCAGCGTGGGACAGGCCCGCAATCAGCCCCAGCATTTT. It specifies CASSVGQARNQPQHF.

This clonotype was counted between two and nine times. The CDR3 loop is CSVSGTAITGELFF. The CDR3 nucleotides are TGCAGCGTCAGCGGGACTGCAATCACCGGGGAGCTGTTTTTT. The chain carries TRBV29-1 and TRBJ2-2; 7 bases match TRBD2. The CDR3 totals 14 residues. Germline lookup yields CDR1 SQVTM and CDR2 ANQGSEA. Unmatched junction bases numbered 8, after V lost 6 bases and J lost 4 bases.

V and J are TRBV2 and TRBJ1-5; 7 bases are a match to TRBD1. Germline CDR1 is SNHLY and CDR2 is FYNNEI. The junction had 7 bases not matched to a gene; V was cut back by 0 bases and J by 8 bases. CDR3 size: 15 residues. CDR3 sequence: CASSEARDSVEPQHF. In DNA, the CDR3 is TGTGCCAGCAGTGAAGCGAGGGACAGTGTGGAGCCCCAGCATTTT.

This clonotype was picked up a small number of times. This chain links TRBV10-3 with TRBJ2-2; 11 bases agree with TRBD2. Trimming removed 5 bases from V and 7 bases from J; junction bases left unmatched: 3. This CDR3 contains 14 residues. Germline V gene data show CDR1 as ENHRY and CDR2 as SYGVKD. CDR3 DNA: TGTGCCATCAGTACTAGCGGGAGTGGCGGGGAGCTGTTTTTT. This gives the protein CAISTSGSGGELFF.

This chain connects TRBV12-3 or TRBV12-4 to TRBJ2-3, with 7 bases that match TRBD1. The CDR3 consists of 15 residues. Unmatched junction bases numbered 9, after V lost 6 bases and J lost 3 bases. The CDR3 reads CASRTTGKDTDTQYF. DNA for the CDR3: TGTGCCAGCAGGACGACAGGGAAGGATACAGATACGCAGTATTTT.

This clonotype was recorded a few times. The J gene is TRBJ2-5, the V gene TRBV11-3, with TRBD2 matching over 7 bases. The V gene end was trimmed by 5 bases and the J gene end by 5 bases; junction bases not matched to a gene: 11. There are 15 residues in the CDR3. CDR1 is SGHNT and CDR2 is YENEEA in the germline V gene. In DNA form, the CDR3 reads TGTGCCAGCAGCACGGGACTACTTAAGTGGGAGACCCAGTACTTC. Protein sequence: CASSTGLLKWETQYF. Combining the CDR3 with reference TRBV11-3 and TRBJ2-5 gives the whole variable domain EAGVVQSPRYKIIEKKQPVAFWCNPISGHNTLYWYLQNLGQGPELLIRYENEEAVDDSQLPKDRFSAERLKGVDSTLKIQPAELGDSAVYLCASSTGLLKWETQYFGPGTRLLVL.

The table lists this clonotype with a few counts. This chain links TRBV18 with TRBJ1-3; no clear D. Trimming shortened V by 2 bases and J by 0 bases, and 11 bases separated the two germline ends. This CDR3 contains 16 residues. CDR1 and CDR2 (germline): KGHSH, LQKENI. The CDR3, as DNA: TGTGCCAGCTCACCAATCATGGAGGTCTCTGGAAACACCATATATTTT. Its translation: CASSPIMEVSGNTIYF.

The sample holds many counts of this clonotype. This chain uses TRBV30 with TRBJ1-1, with TRBD1 as a possible D gene (5 bases). Trimming removed 8 bases from V and 9 bases from J, with 19 bases in between. The CDR3 covers 12 residues. Germline V lookup: CDR1 GTSNPN, CDR2 SVGIG (reference sequence). The CDR3: CAHTPQADKAFF. DNA of the CDR3: TGTGCCCATACACCACAGGCTGACAAAGCTTTCTTT. Variable domain in full (rest from reference TRBV30 and TRBJ1-1): SQTIHQWPATLVQPVGSPLSLECTVEGTSNPNLYWYRQAAGRGLQLLFYSVGIGQISSEVPQNLSASRPQDRQFILSSKKLLLSDSGFYLCAHTPQADKAFFGQGTRLTVV.